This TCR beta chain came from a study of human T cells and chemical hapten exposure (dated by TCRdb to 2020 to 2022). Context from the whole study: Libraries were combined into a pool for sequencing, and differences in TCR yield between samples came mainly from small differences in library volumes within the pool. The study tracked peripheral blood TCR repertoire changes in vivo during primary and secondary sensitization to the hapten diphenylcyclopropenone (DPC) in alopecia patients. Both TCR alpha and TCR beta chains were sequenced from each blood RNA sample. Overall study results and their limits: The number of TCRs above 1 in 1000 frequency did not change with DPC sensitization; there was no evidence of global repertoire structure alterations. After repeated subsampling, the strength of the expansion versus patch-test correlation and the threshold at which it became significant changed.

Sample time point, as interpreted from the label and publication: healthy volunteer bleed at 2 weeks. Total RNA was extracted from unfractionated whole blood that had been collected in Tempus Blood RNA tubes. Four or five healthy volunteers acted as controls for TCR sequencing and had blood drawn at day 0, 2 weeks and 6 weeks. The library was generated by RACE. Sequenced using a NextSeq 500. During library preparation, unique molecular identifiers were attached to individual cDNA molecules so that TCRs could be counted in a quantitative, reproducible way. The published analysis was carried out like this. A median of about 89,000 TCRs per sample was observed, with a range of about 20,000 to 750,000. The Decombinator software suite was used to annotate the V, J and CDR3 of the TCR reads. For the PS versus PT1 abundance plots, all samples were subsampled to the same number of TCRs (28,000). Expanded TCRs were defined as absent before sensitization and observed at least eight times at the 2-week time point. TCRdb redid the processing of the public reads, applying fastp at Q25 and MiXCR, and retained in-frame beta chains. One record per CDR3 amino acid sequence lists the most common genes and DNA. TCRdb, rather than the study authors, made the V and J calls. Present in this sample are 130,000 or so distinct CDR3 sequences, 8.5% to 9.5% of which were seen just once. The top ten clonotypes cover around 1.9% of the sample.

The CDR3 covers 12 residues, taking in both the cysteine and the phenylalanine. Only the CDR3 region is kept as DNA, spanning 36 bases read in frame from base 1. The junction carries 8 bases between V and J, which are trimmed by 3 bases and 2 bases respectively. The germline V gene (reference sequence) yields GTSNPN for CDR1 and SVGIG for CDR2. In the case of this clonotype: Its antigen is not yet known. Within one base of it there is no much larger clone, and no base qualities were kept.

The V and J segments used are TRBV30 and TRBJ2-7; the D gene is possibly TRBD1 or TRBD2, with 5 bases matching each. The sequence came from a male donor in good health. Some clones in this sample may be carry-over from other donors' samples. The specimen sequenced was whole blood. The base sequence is TGTGCCTGGAGCGGGGACGCCTACGAGCAGTACTTC. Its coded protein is CAWSGDAYEQYF.